This T cell receptor beta chain was observed in a study of shared clonotypes between healthy human individuals. Measured with immunoSEQ multiplex PCR; TCRdb has only the in-frame clones, and not every one. The table lists 2,500,000 or so clones, 80% to 95% of them singletons. From germline, CDR1 is SGHNT and CDR2 YYREEE (reference sequence). The ends were cut back, 0 bases at V and 6 bases at J, with 14 bases in the middle. The length of the CDR3 is 15 residues. This sequence originates from a man between 18 and 35 years old in good health. Some clones in this sample may be carry-over from other donors' samples. Specimen: naive CD4+ T cells from PBMCs. Subset: CD45RA+ positively selected. The chain has TRBV5-4 and TRBJ2-3; tentatively, D is TRBD2 (5 bases). The CDR3 here is CASSLGLGVSDTQYF. The CDR3 DNA reads as TGTGCCAGCAGCTTGGGGCTCGGGGTATCGGATACGCAGTATTTT. The full variable domain, its missing parts supplied by reference TRBV5-4 and TRBJ2-3, is ETGVTQSPTHLIKTRGQQVTLRCSSQSGHNTVSWYQQALGQGPQFIFQYYREEENGRGNFPPRFSGLQFPNYSSELNVNALELDDSALYLCASSLGLGVSDTQYFGPGTRLTVL.